The clone carrying this T cell receptor beta chain was counted a few times. Each CDR3 protein is one row after TCRdb ran MiXCR on the RT-PCR reads. The sample shows 650,000 to 800,000 distinct CDR3 sequences, 11% to 15% of them seen only once. CDR3 size: 16 residues. Germline lookup yields CDR1 SEHNR and CDR2 FQNEAQ (reference sequence). J gave up 0 bases and V 3 bases, and 7 bases lay outside the gene matches. Specimen: memory CD4+ T cells from blood. This receptor was taken from a female donor in good health, serving as a healthy control. V usage is TRBV7-9 and J usage is TRBJ1-1; TRBD1 agrees at 7 bases. CDR3 bases: TGTGCCAGCAGCTTCACGCGACAGGGAATGAACACTGAAGCTTTCTTT. It is translated as CASSFTRQGMNTEAFF.